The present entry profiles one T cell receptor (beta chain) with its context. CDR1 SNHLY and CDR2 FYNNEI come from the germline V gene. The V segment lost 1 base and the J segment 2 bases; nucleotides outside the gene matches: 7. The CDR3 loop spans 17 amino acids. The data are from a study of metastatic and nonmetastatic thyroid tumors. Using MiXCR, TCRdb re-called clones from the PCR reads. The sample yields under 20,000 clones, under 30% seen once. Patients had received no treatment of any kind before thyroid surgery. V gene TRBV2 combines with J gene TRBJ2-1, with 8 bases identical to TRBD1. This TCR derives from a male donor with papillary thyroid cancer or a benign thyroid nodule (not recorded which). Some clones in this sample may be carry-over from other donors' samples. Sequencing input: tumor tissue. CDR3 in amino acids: CASSEDRTGPPYNEQFF. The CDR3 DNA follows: TGTGCCAGCAGTGAAGACCGGACAGGGCCCCCCTACAATGAGCAGTTCTTC.